The next 11 T cell receptor beta chains were all read from a single sample in a study of T cell responses to AZD1222 COVID-19 vaccine. Data came from immunoSEQ multiplex PCR; TCRdb stores just in-frame clones and leaves some out. The sample has around 210,000 clones, around 94% seen once. The sample in question was peripheral blood, obtained 28 days after the second dose of the MenACWY control vaccine. Every receptor here comes from an adult who received the MenACWY meningococcal vaccine as a control.

The rearrangement uses TRBV7-3 and TRBJ2-5, with D uncertain. The germline CDR1 and CDR2 sequences are SGHTA and FQGTGA. The CDR3 is 15 residues long. Trimming stripped 0 bases from V and 4 bases from J, with 12 bases between. The CDR3 DNA reads as TGTGCCAGCAGCTTAACTGCTGGTACCCCAGAGACCCAGTACTTC. This translates into CASSLTAGTPETQYF.

The chain recombines TRBV11-1 with TRBJ2-2; D not resolved. The V gene's germline CDR1 is SGHAT and CDR2 FQDESV (reference sequence). V lost 2 bases and J 7 bases, leaving 14 bases between the germline ends. The CDR3 length is 15 residues. In DNA, the CDR3 is TGTGCCAGCAGCTTAATCCCAGGCAAGGGCGGGGAGCTGTTTTTT. It is translated as CASSLIPGKGGELFF.

This clone turned up a few times. The chain uses TRBV21-1 and TRBJ1-5; the table's TRBD1 call for D was not verified on the DNA. TRBV21-1 is designated a pseudogene. The CDR3 loop spans 13 amino acids. The DNA of the CDR3 is TGTGCCAGCAGCACCCCAGGGTCCAAGCCCCAGCATTTT. Protein sequence: CASSTPGSKPQHF.

The chain combines TRBV9 with TRBJ2-1; the match to TRBD2 covers 10 bases. The germline gives CDR1 SGDLS, CDR2 YYNGEE. V gave up 7 bases and J gave up 5 bases; unmatched junction bases: 3. The CDR3 is 13 amino acids. The CDR3 DNA follows: TGTGCCAGCGCTAGCGGGAGCAACAATGAGCAGTTCTTC. Translated, it gives CASASGSNNEQFF.

The gene calls are TRBV24-1 and TRBJ2-2; 7 bases map to TRBD1. The trim removed 0 bases at V and 3 bases at J, leaving 9 bases unmatched. The CDR3 runs 18 residues. Germline V gives CDR1 KGHDR, CDR2 SFDVKD. Here the CDR3 DNA reads TGTGCCACCAGTGATTTGGGGACAAGGGGGCCGGACACCGGGGAGCTGTTTTTT. Protein: CATSDLGTRGPDTGELFF.

The rearrangement joins TRBV11-3 to TRBJ2-3; 13 bases agree with TRBD2. With 3 bases clipped from V and 5 bases from J, the junction kept 5 bases outside the gene matches. The CDR3 has 16 residues. Germline V gives CDR1 SGHNT, CDR2 YENEEA. CDR3 DNA sequence: TGTGCCAGCAGCTTCGGACTAGCGGGAGCTAGAGATACGCAGTATTTT. It codes for CASSFGLAGARDTQYF.

The chain joins TRBV5-4 to TRBJ2-1; D possibly matches TRBD1 or TRBD2 (5 bases each). This CDR3 comprises 13 residues. The germline V gene encodes CDR1 SGHNT and CDR2 YYREEE (reference sequence). Trimming shortened V by 4 bases and J by 6 bases, and 11 bases separated the two germline ends. CDR3 loop: CASSPRGLNEQFF. The CDR3 bases are TGTGCCAGCAGCCCACGGGGCCTCAATGAGCAGTTCTTC.

The chain uses TRBV2 and TRBJ2-7; 9 nucleotides line up with TRBD2. The CDR3 totals 18 residues. Germline CDR1 and CDR2: SNHLY and FYNNEI. With V trimmed by 2 bases and J by 2 bases, 13 bases remained unmatched. The CDR3 nucleotides read TGTGCCAGCAGTGAAAGGGGGCGGTCTAGCGGGGTTACCTACGAGCAGTACTTC. It yields the protein CASSERGRSSGVTYEQYF. The whole variable domain, filled in from reference TRBV2 and TRBJ2-7, reads EPEVTQTPSHQVTQMGQEVILRCVPISNHLYFYWYRQILGQKVEFLVSFYNNEISEKSEIFDDQFSVERPDGSNFTLKIRSTKLEDSAMYFCASSERGRSSGVTYEQYFGPGTRLTVT.

This chain links TRBV28 with TRBJ1-1; D gene uncertain. Trimming took off 4 bases at V and 2 bases at J, with 14 bases between the two ends. This CDR3 spans 15 amino acids. Germline loops: CDR1 MDHEN, CDR2 SYDVKM. The DNA for the CDR3 is TGTGCCAGCAGTTCTGTAGCGCAGCTTAACACTGAAGCTTTCTTT. Protein product: CASSSVAQLNTEAFF.

The J gene is TRBJ2-2, the V gene TRBV9; D may be TRBD1 (5 bases). CDR1 and CDR2 (germline): SGDLS, YYNGEE. The CDR3 contains 12 residues. Trimming stripped 0 bases from V and 10 bases from J, with 7 bases between. The CDR3 DNA sequence: TGTGCCAGCAGCGTAGGACAGATGGAGCTGTTTTTT. This gives the protein CASSVGQMELFF.

The chain carries TRBV5-5 and TRBJ1-5, with D tentatively TRBD1 (5 bases). CDR1 is SGHKS and CDR2 is YYEKEE in the germline V gene (reference sequence). CDR3 length: 15 residues. Trimming left V 0 bases short and J 5 bases short, with 12 bases between. CDR3 in DNA: TGTGCCAGCAGCTTGGTCGGGGGAGGGGATCAGCCCCAGCATTTT. Its translation: CASSLVGGGDQPQHF. The full variable domain, rest sourced from reference TRBV5-5 and TRBJ1-5, is DAGVTQSPTHLIKTRGQQVTLRCSPISGHKSVSWYQQVLGQGPQFIFQYYEKEERGRGNFPDRFSARQFPNYSSELNVNALLLGDSALYLCASSLVGGGDQPQHFGDGTRLSIL.